The clone carrying this T cell receptor (beta chain) was seen ten or more times. The CDR3 extends over 15 amino acids. V was pared by 4 bases and J by 3 bases, with 5 bases of the junction left unmatched. RNA was extracted from bulk tissue without any cell sorting. The normal lung tissue was taken more than 3 cm from the tumor edge. The entry originates in a study of tumor and adjacent non-tumor tissue in lung cancer. The library came from three nested PCR rounds adapted from ARM-PCR protocols. TCRdb recomputed calls from the multiplex PCR reads with MiXCR, one row per CDR3 protein. The profile shows roughly 70,000 distinct CDR3 sequences, roughly 70% of them singletons.

The receptor was isolated from a woman aged 50 to 60 with non-small cell lung cancer. The source material was distant non-tumor lung tissue. The rearrangement uses TRBV12-3 or TRBV12-4 and TRBJ1-3, with 8 positions matching TRBD1. CDR3 loop: CASSSAGTGGNTIYF. DNA of the CDR3: TGTGCCAGCAGTTCGGCCGGGACAGGTGGAAACACCATATATTTT.